Sequencing of this TCR beta chain was carried out in a study of T cells after yellow fever vaccination. Notes on the study in general: The bulk population could contribute abundant contaminating clonotypes to FACS-sorted repertoires.

TCR cDNA, made by 5'RACE template switching, carried an added universal primer site and UMIs. TCRdb fed the 5' RACE reads into MiXCR, producing one record per CDR3 protein. The sample lists roughly 400,000 distinct CDR3 sequences; around a sixth were seen once. Turning to this clonotype: Its target is unknown.

This sequence was found in a man in his late teens or twenties who received the YFV17D yellow fever vaccine. The sample consisted of PBMCs, taken before the yellow fever booster vaccination.

DNA for the CDR3: TGTGCCAGCAGCGGGGGACAGGCAGGGTACAATGAGCAGTTCTTC. This gives the protein CASSGGQAGYNEQFF. The genes are TRBV7-9 and TRBJ2-1; 8 bases fit TRBD1. The V segment lost 5 bases and the J segment 4 bases; nucleotides outside the gene matches: 7. Germline loops: CDR1 SEHNR, CDR2 FQNEAQ (reference sequence). The CDR3 is 15 residues long. Filled out from reference TRBV7-9 and TRBJ2-1, the complete variable domain reads DTGVSQNPRHKITKRGQNVTFRCDPISEHNRLYWYRQTLGQGPEFLTYFQNEAQLEKSRLLSDRFSAERPKGSFSTLEIQRTEQGDSAMYLCASSGGQAGYNEQFFGPGTRLTVL.